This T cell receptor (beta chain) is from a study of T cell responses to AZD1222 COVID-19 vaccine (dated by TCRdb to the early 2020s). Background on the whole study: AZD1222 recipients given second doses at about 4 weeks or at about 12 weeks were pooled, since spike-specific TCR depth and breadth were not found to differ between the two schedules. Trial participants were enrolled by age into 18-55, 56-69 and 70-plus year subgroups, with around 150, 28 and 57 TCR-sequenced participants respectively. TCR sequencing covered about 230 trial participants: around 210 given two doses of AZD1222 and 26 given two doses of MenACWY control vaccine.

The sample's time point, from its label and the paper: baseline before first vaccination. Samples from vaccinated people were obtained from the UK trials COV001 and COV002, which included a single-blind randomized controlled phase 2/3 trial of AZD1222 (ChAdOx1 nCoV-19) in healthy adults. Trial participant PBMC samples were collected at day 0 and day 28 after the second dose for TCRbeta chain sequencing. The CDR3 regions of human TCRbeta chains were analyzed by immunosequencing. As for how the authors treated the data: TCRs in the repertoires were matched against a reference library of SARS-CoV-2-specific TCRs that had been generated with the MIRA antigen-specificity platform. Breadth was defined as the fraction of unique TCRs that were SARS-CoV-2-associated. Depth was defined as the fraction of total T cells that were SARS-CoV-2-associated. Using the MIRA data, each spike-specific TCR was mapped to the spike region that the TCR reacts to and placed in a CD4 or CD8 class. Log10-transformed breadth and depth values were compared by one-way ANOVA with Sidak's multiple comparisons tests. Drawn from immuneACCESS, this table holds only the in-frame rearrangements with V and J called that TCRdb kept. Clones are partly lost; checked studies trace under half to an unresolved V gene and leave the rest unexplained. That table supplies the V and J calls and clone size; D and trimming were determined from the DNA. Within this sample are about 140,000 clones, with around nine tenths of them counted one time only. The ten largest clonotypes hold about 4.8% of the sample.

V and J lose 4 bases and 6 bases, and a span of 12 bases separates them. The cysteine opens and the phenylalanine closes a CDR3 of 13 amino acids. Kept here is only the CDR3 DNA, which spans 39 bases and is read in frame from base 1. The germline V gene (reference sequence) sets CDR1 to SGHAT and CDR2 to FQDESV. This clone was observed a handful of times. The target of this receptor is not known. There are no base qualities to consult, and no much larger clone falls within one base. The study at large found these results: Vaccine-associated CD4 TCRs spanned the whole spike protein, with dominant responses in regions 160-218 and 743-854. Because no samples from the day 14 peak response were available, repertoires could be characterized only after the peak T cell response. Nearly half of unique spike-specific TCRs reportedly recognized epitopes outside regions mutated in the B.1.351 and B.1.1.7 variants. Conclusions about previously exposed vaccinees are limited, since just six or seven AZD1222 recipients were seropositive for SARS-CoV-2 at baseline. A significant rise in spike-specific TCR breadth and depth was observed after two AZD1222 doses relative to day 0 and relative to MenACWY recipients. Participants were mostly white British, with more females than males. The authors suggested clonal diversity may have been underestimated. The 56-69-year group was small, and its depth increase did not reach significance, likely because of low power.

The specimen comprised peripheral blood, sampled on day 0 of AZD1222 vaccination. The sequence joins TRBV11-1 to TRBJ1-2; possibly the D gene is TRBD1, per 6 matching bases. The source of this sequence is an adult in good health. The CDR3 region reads CASSYQGRDGYTF. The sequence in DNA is TGTGCCAGCAGCTACCAGGGGAGGGATGGCTACACCTTC.